These 10 T cell receptor beta chains were all obtained from the same sample, sequenced in a study of shared clonotypes between healthy human individuals. Profiled with immunoSEQ multiplex PCR; TCRdb holds only in-frame clones, not every one. The data contain about 1.1 million clones, about 80% of them singletons. The sample taken for sequencing was memory CD4+ T cells from PBMCs. Subset meaning: CD45RA-negative fraction. These receptors all stem from a young man in good health. Some clones in this sample may be carry-over from other donors' samples.

In this sample, this clone turned up many times. The chain uses TRBV7-9 and TRBJ1-4; TRBD1 aligns across 10 bases. The CDR3 sequence is 18 residues long. The V segment lost 4 bases and the J segment 4 bases; nucleotides outside the gene matches: 12. CDR1 SEHNR and CDR2 FQNEAQ come from the germline V gene (reference sequence). CDR3 DNA: TGTGCCAGCAGCTACGGACCGGGACAGGGGATGATTAATGAAAAACTGTTTTTT. Translation gives CASSYGPGQGMINEKLFF.

J is TRBJ2-1 and V is TRBV14; 13 bases agree with TRBD2. Germline V gene sequence: CDR1 SGHDN, CDR2 FVKESK. The CDR3 has 20 amino acids. J was trimmed by 4 bases and V by 4 bases; bases with no gene match: 16. In DNA form, the CDR3 reads TGTGCCAGCAGCCCGCAGTTCTGGACTAGCGGGAGAGGTGGTTACAATGAGCAGTTCTTC. Translating it yields CASSPQFWTSGRGGYNEQFF.

The genes are TRBV28 and TRBJ2-7, with 11 positions matching TRBD2. Trimming cost V 5 bases and J 7 bases; bases outside gene matches: 13. CDR3 length: 16 residues. The germline CDR1 and CDR2 sequences are MDHEN and SYDVKM. The CDR3 sequence: CASSGGTSGIGGEQYF. CDR3 DNA: TGTGCCAGCAGTGGCGGGACTAGCGGTATAGGAGGGGAGCAGTACTTC.

The chain is built from TRBV7-2 and TRBJ1-5; D possibly corresponds to TRBD1 (5 bases). Trimming removed 4 bases from V and 3 bases from J, with 13 bases in between. Per the germline V gene, CDR1 is SGHTA and CDR2 is FQGNSA. This CDR3 spans 15 amino acids. As DNA, the CDR3 is TGTGCCAGCAGCTACGCCGGGACCAACAATCAGCCCCAGCATTTT. As protein: CASSYAGTNNQPQHF.

V is TRBV6-5 and J is TRBJ1-2; 11 bases align to TRBD1. The germline V gene has CDR1 MNHEY and CDR2 SVGAGI. V dropped 1 base and J dropped 5; count of bases not matched to a gene: 6. CDR3 size: 16 residues. The CDR3 DNA sequence: TGTGCCAGCAGTTACTTTAGGGGACAGGGGGGTTATGGCTACACCTTC. Its protein is CASSYFRGQGGYGYTF.

The chain combines TRBV5-4 with TRBJ2-5; 7 bases are shared with TRBD1. This CDR3 spans 14 amino acids. The V segment lost 3 bases and the J segment 5 bases; nucleotides outside the gene matches: 7. CDR1 is SGHNT, CDR2 YYREEE, per germline (reference sequence). The CDR3 loop is CASSSTTGLETQYF. CDR3 sequence (DNA): TGTGCCAGCAGCTCAACGACAGGGTTGGAGACCCAGTACTTC. The whole variable domain, filled in from reference TRBV5-4 and TRBJ2-5, reads ETGVTQSPTHLIKTRGQQVTLRCSSQSGHNTVSWYQQALGQGPQFIFQYYREEENGRGNFPPRFSGLQFPNYSSELNVNALELDDSALYLCASSSTTGLETQYFGPGTRLLVL.

The CDR3 protein is CASSEEMISPQHF. CDR3 nucleotide sequence: TGTGCCAGCAGTGAAGAGATGATCTCGCCCCAGCATTTT. The chain recombines TRBV6-1 with TRBJ1-5; D gene ambiguous. This CDR3 comprises 13 residues. Germline CDR1 is MNHNS and CDR2 is SASEGT. Trimming left V 1 base short and J 9 bases short, with 10 bases between.

This chain connects TRBV5-1 to TRBJ2-7; D is possibly TRBD2 (5 bases). The CDR3 extends over 14 amino acids. The V gene's germline CDR1 is SGHRS and CDR2 YFSETQ. The V end lost 4 bases, the J end lost 2 bases, and 13 bases lay between the germline ends. The CDR3 bases are TGCGCCAGCAGCCCCGAAGGGAGTACCTACGAGCAGTACTTC. Amino acid sequence: CASSPEGSTYEQYF. Variable domain in full (rest from reference TRBV5-1 and TRBJ2-7): KAGVTQTPRYLIKTRGQQVTLSCSPISGHRSVSWYQQTPGQGLQFLFEYFSETQRNKGNFPGRFSGRQFSNSRSEMNVSTLELGDSALYLCASSPEGSTYEQYFGPGTRLTVT.

The genes are TRBV5-1 and TRBJ1-2; 7 nucleotides line up with TRBD1. Germline V CDR1 and CDR2: SGHRS, YFSETQ. The CDR3 is 13 amino acids. V trimming: 4 bases; J trimming: 2 bases; junction bases outside the gene matches: 2. Here the CDR3 reads CASSTTGNYGYTF. The CDR3 DNA sequence: TGCGCCAGCAGCACGACAGGGAACTATGGCTACACCTTC.

The chain combines TRBV18 with TRBJ2-3, with 11 bases aligning to TRBD2. The CDR3 has 17 amino acids. The junction had 8 bases not matched to a gene; V was cut back by 4 bases and J by 2 bases. Germline CDR1 is KGHSH and CDR2 is LQKENI. Here the CDR3 DNA reads TGTGCCAGCTCACAACTAGCGGGAGACCCCTCCACAGATACGCAGTATTTT. Protein: CASSQLAGDPSTDTQYF.